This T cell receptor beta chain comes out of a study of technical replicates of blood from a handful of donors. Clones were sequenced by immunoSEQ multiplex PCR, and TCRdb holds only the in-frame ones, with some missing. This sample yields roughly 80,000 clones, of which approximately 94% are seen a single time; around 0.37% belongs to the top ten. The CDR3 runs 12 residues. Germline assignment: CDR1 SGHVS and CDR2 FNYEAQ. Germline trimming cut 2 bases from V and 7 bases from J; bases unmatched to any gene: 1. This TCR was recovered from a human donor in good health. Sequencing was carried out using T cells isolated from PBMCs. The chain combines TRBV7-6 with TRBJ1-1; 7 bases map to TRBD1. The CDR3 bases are TGTGCCAGCAGCTTACAGGGGGGTGAAGCTTTCTTT. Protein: CASSLQGGEAFF.